These T cell receptor beta chains were read from a single sample in a study of CD8+CD57+ T cells in acquired aplastic anemia. TCRdb reanalysed the reads using MiXCR and keeps one entry per CDR3 protein. This sample has around 290,000 distinct CDR3 sequences, with under 60% found just once. The sample consisted of sorted CD4+, CD8+, or CD8+CD57+ T cells (not recorded which) from PBMCs. Receptor source: a human donor with aplastic anemia. The CDR3 runs from the conserved cysteine through the conserved F or W.

CASSLSGTGGNSPLHF TRBV7-8 16
CASSFSLTVTGELFF TRBV7-3 15
CSYEGMNTEALF TRBV29-1 12
CASSLTRFDAEAFF TRBV5-1 14
CASSMESRYNEQFF TRBV2 14
CASSFPREGLNTGELFF TRBV5-1 17
CSATTGQGKQPQHF TRBV20-1 14
CASSPGQGAAYEQYF TRBV4-3 15
CASSPNGVSLHF TRBV7-2 12
CASSVAPARGPKTQYF TRBV9 16
CASSPTGTRETQYF TRBV9 14
CASTRGGRKLFF TRBV25-1 12
CSARDTGFSGELFF TRBV20-1 14
CASSSSQFRSRDGYTF TRBV7-9 16
CASSLAGQGYREKLFF TRBV11-3 16